The T cell receptor (beta chain) described here comes from a study of T cells after yellow fever vaccination. TCRdb ran MiXCR on the 5' RACE reads and lists one entry per CDR3 protein. The table has about 14,000 distinct CDR3 sequences, roughly 7.2% seen once; the top ten hold 1.5% to 2%. V trimming: 2 bases; J trimming: 5 bases; junction bases outside the gene matches: 6. CDR1 and CDR2 from the germline V gene are SGHRS and YFSETQ. The CDR3 contains 17 residues. The chain couples TRBV5-1 to TRBJ2-3, with 15 bases lining up with TRBD2. Sequenced here: PBMCs, either bulk or a sorted T-cell subset (CD4+, CD8+, memory, or dextramer-sorted; not recorded which), sampled on the day of the yellow fever booster vaccination. This sequence was found in a man younger than 35 who received the YFV17D yellow fever vaccine. This CDR3 is CASSFGLAGGPLDTQYF. The CDR3 DNA follows: TGCGCCAGCAGCTTCGGACTAGCGGGGGGGCCCTTAGATACGCAGTATTTT. Drawing the rest from reference TRBV5-1 and TRBJ2-3, the complete variable domain is KAGVTQTPRYLIKTRGQQVTLSCSPISGHRSVSWYQQTPGQGLQFLFEYFSETQRNKGNFPGRFSGRQFSNSRSEMNVSTLELGDSALYLCASSFGLAGGPLDTQYFGPGTRLTVL.